The 21 T cell receptor beta chains below come from one sample, sequenced in a study of blood T cell repertoires in COVID-19 (dated by TCRdb to 2018 to 2020). Library preparation employed the immunoSEQ multiplex PCR assay. Held by TCRdb, this immuneACCESS table contains in-frame sequences only and omits some clones. Under half of the omission traces to an unresolved V gene where checked; the cause of the rest is unknown. The sample table shows about 280,000 clones, and 85% are seen once. The ten largest clones capture around 2.5% of the sample. Sequenced material: PBMCs or T cells enriched from blood (not recorded which). The receptor set was obtained from a woman aged 45-59 years who had recovered from COVID-19.

A single count supports this clone. This chain connects TRBV6-5 to TRBJ2-7; 9 bases are shared with TRBD2. V lost 7 bases and J lost 1; bases outside the gene matches: 8. Germline assignment: CDR1 MNHEY and CDR2 SVGAGI. CDR3 length: 15 residues. In DNA form, the CDR3 reads TGTGCCAGCATCCGTCAAGCGGGAGGTTCCTACGAGCAGTACTTC. Translating gives CASIRQAGGSYEQYF.

The chain joins TRBV3-1 (or the pseudogene TRBV3-2) to TRBJ1-1; D unresolved. The V gene lost 0 bases and the J gene lost 8 bases, with 13 bases spanning the gap. This CDR3 has 14 amino acids. From germline, CDR1 is LGHDT and CDR2 YNNKEL (reference sequence). The CDR3 nucleotides read TGTGCCAGCAGCCAAGAACTAGGTTTTGCGGAAGCTTTCTTT. It encodes CASSQELGFAEAFF.

The rearrangement links TRBV7-6 to TRBJ2-1; 9 bases align to TRBD2. Unmatched junction bases numbered 12, after V lost 5 bases and J lost 7 bases. This CDR3 is 16 amino acids long. Germline values: CDR1 SGHVS, CDR2 FNYEAQ. CDR3 protein: CASSAPEASGNNEQFF. DNA of the CDR3: TGTGCCAGCAGCGCACCGGAGGCTAGCGGGAATAATGAGCAGTTCTTC.

The V call is TRBV7-8, the J call TRBJ1-2; D possibly corresponds to TRBD1 (5 bases). In germline, CDR1 is SGHVS, CDR2 FQNEAQ. CDR3 length equals 14 residues. V lost 5 bases to trimming and J lost 7 bases, with 17 bases between them. The CDR3 sequence is CASSQSAGIGGYTF. DNA of the CDR3: TGTGCCAGCAGCCAGTCAGCAGGGATCGGTGGCTACACCTTC. Combining the CDR3 with reference TRBV7-8 and TRBJ1-2 gives the whole variable domain GAGVSQSPRYKVAKRGQDVALRCDPISGHVSLFWYQQALGQGPEFLTYFQNEAQLDKSGLPSDRFFAERPEGSVSTLKIQRTQQEDSAVYLCASSQSAGIGGYTFGSGTRLTVV.

The CDR3 sequence is CASSIDSGRKYEQYF. CDR3 nucleotides: TGTGCCAGTAGTATCGATAGCGGGAGGAAGTACGAGCAGTACTTC. The chain couples TRBV19 to TRBJ2-7, with 10 bases that match TRBD2. The trim removed 3 bases at V and 4 bases at J, leaving 6 bases unmatched. CDR3 length: 15 amino acids. Germline loops: CDR1 LNHDA, CDR2 SQIVND (reference sequence).

A few counts support this clone. V usage is TRBV5-4 and J usage is TRBJ1-3; TRBD1 is a possible D gene (5 bases). Trimming shortened V by 4 bases and J by 0 bases, and 11 bases separated the two germline ends. Germline values: CDR1 SGHNT, CDR2 YYREEE (reference sequence). The CDR3 runs 15 residues. CDR3 protein: CASSKQGSSGNTIYF. DNA of the CDR3: TGTGCCAGCAGCAAGCAGGGTAGCTCTGGAAACACCATATATTTT.

The rearrangement joins TRBV7-3 to TRBJ1-6, with D possibly matching TRBD1 (6 bases). Germline CDR1 SGHTA, CDR2 FQGTGA. Trimming stripped 1 base from V and 7 bases from J, with 11 bases between. This CDR3 region has 15 residues. The CDR3 nucleotides read TGTGCCAGCAGCTTAATGGGACAAGAAAATTCACCCCTCCACTTT. Translated: CASSLMGQENSPLHF.

The chain carries TRBV25-1 and TRBJ2-1, with TRBD2 matching over 7 bases. Trimming at V came to 4 bases and at J to 5 bases, leaving 11 bases not matched to a gene. Germline lookup yields CDR1 MGHDK and CDR2 SYGVNS. The CDR3 is 16 amino acids. CDR3 protein: CASSVLGGRNNNEQFF. CDR3 in DNA: TGTGCCAGCAGTGTGTTGGGCGGGAGAAATAACAATGAGCAGTTCTTC.

The gene calls are TRBV6-5 and TRBJ1-1; TRBD1 matches at 9 bases. The ends lost 4 bases at V and 7 bases at J; junction bases unmatched: 10. The CDR3 totals 15 residues. The V gene's germline CDR1 is MNHEY and CDR2 SVGAGI. CDR3 nucleotides: TGTGCCAGCAGTTCCGGGACAGGGAGGAGGAGTGAAGCTTTCTTT. It is translated as CASSSGTGRRSEAFF.

V gene TRBV19 combines with J gene TRBJ1-1; D gene uncertain. Per the germline V gene, CDR1 is LNHDA and CDR2 is SQIVND (reference sequence). V was trimmed by 3 bases and J by 1 base, leaving 6 bases between them. This CDR3 region has 13 residues. The CDR3: CASSMSSNTEAFF. CDR3 DNA sequence: TGTGCCAGTAGTATGAGTTCGAACACTGAAGCTTTCTTT.

This clone was detected only a few times. The J gene is TRBJ2-7, the V gene TRBV30; TRBD1 agrees at 12 bases. Germline V lookup: CDR1 GTSNPN, CDR2 SVGIG (reference sequence). This CDR3 has 16 amino acids. J lost 5 bases, V lost 4 bases, and 12 bases had no gene match. The CDR3 here is CAWTSDWDRGRHEQYF. For the CDR3, the DNA is TGTGCCTGGACCTCGGACTGGGACAGGGGGCGGCACGAGCAGTACTTC.

The V and J genes are TRBV12-3 or TRBV12-4 and TRBJ1-2, with a weak D call TRBD1 (6 bases). CDR3 size: 13 residues. The V end was cut by 3 bases, the J end by 6 bases, with 11 bases between. The CDR3 here is CASSLWDKDGYTF. CDR3 DNA: TGTGCCAGCAGTTTGTGGGACAAAGATGGCTACACCTTC.

This clone has only a few counts. The chain carries TRBV15 and TRBJ2-1, with D possibly being TRBD2 (5 bases). V was cut by 0 bases and J by 0 bases, with 9 bases left in between. This CDR3 has 16 amino acids. Germline CDR1 is LNHNV and CDR2 is YYDKDF (reference sequence). CDR3 in amino acids: CATSRDRESSYNEQFF. The CDR3 DNA reads as TGTGCCACCAGCAGAGATAGGGAGAGCTCCTACAATGAGCAGTTCTTC.

This chain connects TRBV15 to TRBJ2-1; possibly TRBD1 for D (6 bases). Germline V gene data show CDR1 as LNHNV and CDR2 as YYDKDF (reference sequence). Trimming cost V 1 base and J 0 bases, with 10 bases left between them. This CDR3 spans 16 amino acids. CDR3 amino acids: CATSRVVRGSYNEQFF. As DNA, the CDR3 is TGTGCCACCAGCAGAGTAGTCAGGGGCTCCTACAATGAGCAGTTCTTC.

The CDR3 coding sequence is TGTGCCACCAGTGAAACGGGACAGGGAGGAGGCTACACCTTC. Its protein product is CATSETGQGGGYTF. V gene TRBV24-1 combines with J gene TRBJ1-2, with 9 bases matching TRBD1. The CDR3 is 14 amino acids. Losses at the gene ends were 4 bases for V and 8 bases for J; bases not matched to a gene: 7. From germline, CDR1 is KGHDR and CDR2 SFDVKD.

This clone has a single count. The chain uses TRBV29-1 and TRBJ1-2; D remains unclear. Trimming left V 0 bases short and J 0 bases short, with 8 bases between. The germline V gene encodes CDR1 SQVTM and CDR2 ANQGSEA. CDR3 length: 14 amino acids. CDR3 loop: CSVEDYTANYGYTF. The CDR3 DNA sequence: TGCAGCGTTGAAGATTATACAGCTAACTATGGCTACACCTTC.

The J gene is TRBJ1-1, the V gene TRBV14; 8 bases align to TRBD1. This CDR3 spans 15 amino acids. Germline assignment: CDR1 SGHDN and CDR2 FVKESK. The trim removed 3 bases at V and 1 base at J, leaving 4 bases unmatched. In DNA form, the CDR3 reads TGTGCCAGCAGCCACTCTGACAGGGGGAACACTGAAGCTTTCTTT. Translation gives CASSHSDRGNTEAFF.

V is TRBV14 and J is TRBJ1-6; 9 bases align to TRBD1. V was clipped by 2 bases and J by 10 bases; unmatched bases: 6. The length of the CDR3 is 15 residues. Germline V CDR1 and CDR2: SGHDN, FVKESK. CDR3 nucleotides: TGTGCCAGCAGCCAACTGGGACAGGGACGATCACCCCTCCACTTT. This sequence encodes CASSQLGQGRSPLHF.

The rearrangement joins TRBV19 to TRBJ2-5; D may be TRBD2 (6 bases). The V end lost 8 bases, the J end lost 5 bases, and 24 bases lay between the germline ends. The germline CDR1 and CDR2 sequences are LNHDA and SQIVND (reference sequence). The length of the CDR3 is 16 residues. DNA for the CDR3: TGTGCCAGTGGAATTTTCGGGACGGGAGCTGAGGAGACCCAGTACTTC. It specifies CASGIFGTGAEETQYF. Full variable domain (missing parts from reference TRBV19 and TRBJ2-5): DGGITQSPKYLFRKEGQNVTLSCEQNLNHDAMYWYRQDPGQGLRLIYYSQIVNDFQKGDIAEGYSVSREKKESFPLTVTSAQKNPTAFYLCASGIFGTGAEETQYFGPGTRLLVL.

Turning to this clone: The sample carries other DNA sequences with the same CDR3. This chain connects TRBV2 to TRBJ2-2; D unresolved. This CDR3 region has 13 residues. Germline CDR1 is SNHLY and CDR2 is FYNNEI. The V end was cut by 0 bases, the J end by 6 bases, with 5 bases between. CDR3 nucleotide sequence: TGTGCCAGCAGTGAAGCACGGGCCGGGGAGCTGTTTTTT. The encoded protein is CASSEARAGELFF.

The J gene is TRBJ2-7, the V gene TRBV10-1, with a possible D match to TRBD1 (6 bases). The CDR3 sequence is 15 residues long. The V gene lost 3 bases and the J gene lost 3 bases, with 15 bases spanning the gap. CDR1 and CDR2 (germline): WNHNN, SYGVQD (reference sequence). CDR3: CASSDPKTGHYEQYF. As DNA, the CDR3 is TGCGCCAGCAGTGACCCGAAGACAGGACACTACGAGCAGTACTTC.